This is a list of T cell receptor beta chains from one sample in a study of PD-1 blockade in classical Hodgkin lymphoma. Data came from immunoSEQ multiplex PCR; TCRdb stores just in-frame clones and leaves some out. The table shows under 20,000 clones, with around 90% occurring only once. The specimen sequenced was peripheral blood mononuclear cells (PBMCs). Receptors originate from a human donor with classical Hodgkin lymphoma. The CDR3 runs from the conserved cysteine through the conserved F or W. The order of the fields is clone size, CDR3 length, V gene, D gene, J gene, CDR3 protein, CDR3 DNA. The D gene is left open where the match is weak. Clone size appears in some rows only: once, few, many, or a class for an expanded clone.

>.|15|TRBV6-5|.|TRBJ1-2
CASSYSRDSWNGYTF
TGTGCCAGCAGTTACTCTAGGGACTCCTGGAATGGCTACACCTTC
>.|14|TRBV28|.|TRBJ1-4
CASSLQAINEKLFF
TGTGCCAGCAGTCTACAGGCTATTAATGAAAAACTGTTTTTT
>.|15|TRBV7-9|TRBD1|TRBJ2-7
CASSHPGTGGSQQYF
TGTGCCAGCAGCCACCCAGGGACAGGGGGATCTCAGCAGTACTTC
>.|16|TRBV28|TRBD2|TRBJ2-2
CASSRLAGVRTGELFF
TGTGCCAGCAGTCGACTAGCGGGAGTAAGGACCGGGGAGCTGTTTTTT
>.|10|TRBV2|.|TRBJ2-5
CASRQETQYF
TGTGCCAGCAGGCAAGAGACCCAGTACTTC
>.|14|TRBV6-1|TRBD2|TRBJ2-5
CASSEEAGGETQYF
TGTGCCAGCAGTGAAGAGGCGGGAGGAGAGACCCAGTACTTC
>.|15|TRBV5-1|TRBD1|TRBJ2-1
CASSTLGTGAYEQFF
TGCGCCAGCAGCACCCTCGGGACAGGGGCATATGAGCAGTTCTTC
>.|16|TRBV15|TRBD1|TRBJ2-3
CATSRRQGAATDTQYF
TGTGCCACCAGCAGAAGACAGGGGGCCGCCACAGATACGCAGTATTTT
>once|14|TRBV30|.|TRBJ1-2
CAWSVSLGIHGYTF
TGTGCCTGGAGTGTTAGTTTAGGGATTCATGGCTACACCTTC
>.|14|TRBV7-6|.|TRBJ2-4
CASSLGAGLNIQYF
TGTGCCAGCAGCTTAGGGGCAGGGTTAAACATTCAGTACTTC
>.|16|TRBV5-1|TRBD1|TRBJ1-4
CASSLDGEGARGKLFF
TGCGCCAGCAGCTTGGATGGGGAGGGGGCGCGAGGAAAACTGTTTTTT
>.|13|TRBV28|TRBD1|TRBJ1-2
CASRPTGFGGYTF
TGTGCCAGCAGACCGACAGGGTTCGGGGGCTACACCTTC
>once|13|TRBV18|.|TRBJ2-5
CASSPGTRETQYF
TGTGCCAGCTCACCGGGGACCCGGGAGACCCAGTACTTC
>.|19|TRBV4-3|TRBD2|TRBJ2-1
CASSQDRTSGRSSYNEQFF
TGCGCCAGCAGCCAAGATCGGACTAGCGGGAGATCGTCCTACAATGAGCAGTTCTTC
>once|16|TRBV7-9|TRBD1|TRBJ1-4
CASSLEGTALGEKLFF
TGTGCCAGCAGCTTAGAGGGGACAGCGTTGGGCGAAAAACTGTTTTTT
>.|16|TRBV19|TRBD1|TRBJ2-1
CASRPRGQRLNNEQFF
TGTGCCAGTAGGCCTCGGGGACAGAGATTAAACAATGAGCAGTTCTTC
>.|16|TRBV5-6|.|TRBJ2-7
CASSLVWAPQGYEQYF
TGTGCCAGCAGCTTGGTCTGGGCTCCCCAAGGGTACGAGCAGTACTTC
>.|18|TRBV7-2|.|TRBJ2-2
CASSFAVSQLANTGELFF
TGTGCCAGCAGCTTCGCCGTGTCCCAACTTGCGAACACCGGGGAGCTGTTTTTT